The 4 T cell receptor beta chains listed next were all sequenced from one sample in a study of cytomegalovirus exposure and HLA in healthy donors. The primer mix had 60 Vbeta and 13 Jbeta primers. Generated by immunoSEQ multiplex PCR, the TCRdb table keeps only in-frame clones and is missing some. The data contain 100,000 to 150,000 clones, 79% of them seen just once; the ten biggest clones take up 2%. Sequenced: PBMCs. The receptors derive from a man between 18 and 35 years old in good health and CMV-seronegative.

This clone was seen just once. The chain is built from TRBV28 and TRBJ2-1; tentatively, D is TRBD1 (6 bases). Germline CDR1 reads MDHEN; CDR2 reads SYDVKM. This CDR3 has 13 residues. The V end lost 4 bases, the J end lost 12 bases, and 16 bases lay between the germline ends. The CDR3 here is CASSSPTGGGQFF. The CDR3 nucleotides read TGTGCCAGCAGTTCGCCGACAGGTGGAGGGCAGTTCTTC.

CDR3 nucleotide sequence: TGTGCCAGCAGCGTAGAATCCAGGGGATTTGAGACCCAGTACTTC. It codes for CASSVESRGFETQYF. The rearrangement joins TRBV9 to TRBJ2-5; TRBD1 might be the D (6 bases). V lost 0 bases and J lost 5, with 14 bases in between. This CDR3 is 15 amino acids long. Per germline, CDR1 SGDLS and CDR2 YYNGEE.

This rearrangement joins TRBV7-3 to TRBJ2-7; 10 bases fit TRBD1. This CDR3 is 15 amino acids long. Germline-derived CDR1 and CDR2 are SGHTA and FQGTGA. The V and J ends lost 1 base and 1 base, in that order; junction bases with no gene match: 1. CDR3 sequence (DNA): TGTGCCAGCAGCTTAATGGGACAGGGGTCCTACGAGCAGTACTTC. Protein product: CASSLMGQGSYEQYF. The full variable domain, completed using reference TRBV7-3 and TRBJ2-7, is GAGVSQTPSNKVTEKGKYVELRCDPISGHTALYWYRQSLGQGPEFLIYFQGTGAADDSGLPNDRFFAVRPEGSVSTLKIQRTERGDSAVYLCASSLMGQGSYEQYFGPGTRLTVT.

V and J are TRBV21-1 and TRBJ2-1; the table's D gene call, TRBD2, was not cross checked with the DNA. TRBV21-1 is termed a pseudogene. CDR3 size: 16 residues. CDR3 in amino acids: CASSKRAGVGYNEQFF. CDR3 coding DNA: TGTGCCAGCAGCAAAAGGGCGGGAGTCGGATACAATGAGCAGTTCTTC.